The text below deals with one TCR beta chain. The antigen is undetermined. The entry originates in a study of OX40 agonist ivuxolimab in advanced cancers. The overall study: Aged 23 to 79 with a mean of approximately 60 years, they were around 83% male. Having had anti-PD-1, anti-PD-L1 or anti-CTLA-4 therapy before was allowed, and about 40% had some.

Overall study results and limits: In CD8+ T cells, expanded clones were on average more numerous than in CD4+. There were also nonresponders showing low normalized T-cell clonal expansion.

CDR1 and CDR2 (germline): LGHNT, FRNRAP. The CDR3 consists of 13 residues. The V and J ends lost 7 bases and 1 base respectively, with 7 bases between them. Data came from immunoSEQ multiplex PCR; TCRdb stores just in-frame clones and leaves some out. This sample has about 95,000 clones, with roughly nine tenths found just once. The chain combines TRBV12-5 with TRBJ2-2; D not resolved. The origin of this receptor is an adult with an advanced solid tumor such as melanoma, head and neck, liver or kidney cancer. Sequences were derived from CD4+ or CD8+ T cells sorted from blood, sampled in a trial of the OX40 agonist ivuxolimab. The CDR3 loop reads CASAQLNTGELFF. The CDR3 DNA reads TGTGCTAGTGCCCAACTGAACACCGGGGAGCTGTTTTTT.